This T cell receptor beta chain was sequenced during a study of OX40 agonist ivuxolimab in advanced cancers. Study background: Two cutaneous melanoma patients and one hepatocellular carcinoma patient, three in all, had partial responses.

CDR3 length equals 12 residues. Germline-derived CDR1 and CDR2 are MNHEY and SMNVEV (reference sequence). The germline V and J ends were trimmed by 6 bases and 2 bases, with 8 bases remaining between them. The data were produced by immunoSEQ multiplex PCR, yet TCRdb's version contains in-frame clones alone and is incomplete. The data show just over 95,000 clones, around 89% seen once. The chain recombines TRBV27 with TRBJ2-7, with D unclear. The TCR originated in an adult with an advanced solid tumor such as melanoma, head and neck, liver or kidney cancer. The sample here was CD4+ or CD8+ T cells sorted from blood, taken in a trial of the OX40 agonist ivuxolimab. The CDR3 spells CASSPDPYEQYF. Written as DNA, the CDR3 is TGTGCCAGCAGCCCGGACCCCTACGAGCAGTACTTC.